What follows are 23 T cell receptor beta chains derived from one specimen sequenced in a study of T-cell memory formation after mild COVID-19. TCRdb re-analysed the 5' RACE reads in MiXCR, keeping a single row per CDR3 protein. The sample has around 130,000 distinct CDR3 sequences; approximately 15% are singletons. Sequenced input: PBMCs or a T cell subset sorted from them (not recorded which). The receptors were gathered from a man aged 18 to 29 who had mild COVID-19 (a few samples of this study predate the infection). Cell type and time point are not known.

This clonotype was detected a few times. This rearrangement joins TRBV7-9 to TRBJ2-3, with 10 nucleotides matching TRBD1. The CDR3 totals 16 residues. After removal of 5 bases from V and 0 bases from J, the junction contained 5 bases not matched to a gene. The germline V gene encodes CDR1 SEHNR and CDR2 FQNEAQ (reference sequence). The CDR3 loop reads CASSTGQGKSTDTQYF. The CDR3 DNA follows: TGTGCCAGCAGCACGGGACAGGGGAAAAGCACAGATACGCAGTATTTT.

The CDR3 nucleotides are TGCGCCAGCAGCCAAGAAATGAACACTGAAGCTTTCTTT. The encoded protein is CASSQEMNTEAFF. The chain combines TRBV4-3 with TRBJ1-1, with unresolved D. CDR3 length equals 13 residues. V lost 0 bases to trimming and J lost 0 bases, with 2 bases between them. Germline V gives CDR1 LGHNA, CDR2 YSLEER.

The chain links TRBV7-9 to TRBJ1-2; 9 nucleotides align to TRBD1. The CDR3 covers 16 residues. CDR1 and CDR2 from the germline V gene are SEHNR and FQNEAQ (reference sequence). After removal of 1 base from V and 3 bases from J, the junction contained 6 bases not matched to a gene. CDR3 coding DNA: TGTGCCAGCAGCTTAGACGGGACAGGGTTTTACTATGGCTACACCTTC. Translation gives CASSLDGTGFYYGYTF.

In its sample, this clonotype was seen a few times. V and J are TRBV30 and TRBJ2-2; D could derive from TRBD1 or TRBD2 (6 bases each). This CDR3 is built from 15 residues. The V and J ends lost 4 bases and 5 bases respectively, with 17 bases between them. Germline V gives CDR1 GTSNPN, CDR2 SVGIG (reference sequence). The CDR3 spells CAWNGGRAMTGELFF. In nucleotides, the CDR3 is TGTGCCTGGAACGGGGGCAGGGCGATGACCGGGGAGCTGTTTTTT. Complete variable domain (other parts from reference TRBV30 and TRBJ2-2): SQTIHQWPATLVQPVGSPLSLECTVEGTSNPNLYWYRQAAGRGLQLLFYSVGIGQISSEVPQNLSASRPQDRQFILSSKKLLLSDSGFYLCAWNGGRAMTGELFFGEGSRLTVL.

The gene calls are TRBV2 and TRBJ1-5; no reliable D call. The germline V and J ends were trimmed by 4 bases and 7 bases, with 8 bases remaining between them. The CDR3 loop spans 12 amino acids. Germline V CDR1 and CDR2: SNHLY, FYNNEI. The chain's CDR3 is CASSALGQPQHF. DNA for the CDR3: TGTGCCAGCAGTGCTCTGGGACAGCCCCAGCATTTT.

This clonotype was counted only a few times. This rearrangement joins TRBV4-2 to TRBJ1-5; D not certain. Looked up from germline, CDR1 is LGHNA and CDR2 is YNFKEQ. With 0 bases removed from V and 6 bases from J, the gap between germline ends came to 15 bases. This CDR3 comprises 16 residues. CDR3 nucleotide sequence: TGTGCCAGCAGCCAAGATCCCTGGGGAGAAGGTCAGCCCCAGCATTTT. As protein: CASSQDPWGEGQPQHF.

The chain recombines TRBV7-2 with TRBJ2-2; 7 nucleotides align to TRBD2. Looked up from germline, CDR1 is SGHTA and CDR2 is FQGNSA. J gave up 1 base and V 5 bases, and 13 bases lay outside the gene matches. This CDR3 is built from 18 residues. The CDR3 bases are TGTGCCAGCAGCGTCACGACTAGCCTGATTGGGAACACCGGGGAGCTGTTTTTT. Translating gives CASSVTTSLIGNTGELFF.

This clonotype was counted between two and nine times. The V call is TRBV28, the J call TRBJ2-1; D may be TRBD2 (5 bases). The V and J ends lost 7 bases and 0 bases respectively, with 25 bases between them. This CDR3 region has 19 residues. CDR1 is MDHEN, CDR2 SYDVKM, per germline. The CDR3 spells CASTTPYSGPSNSYNEQFF. The CDR3 nucleotides read TGTGCCAGCACCACCCCCTACAGCGGCCCCAGCAACTCCTACAATGAGCAGTTCTTC. The whole variable domain, remainder taken from reference TRBV28 and TRBJ2-1, is DVKVTQSSRYLVKRTGEKVFLECVQDMDHENMFWYRQDPGLGLRLIYFSYDVKMKEKGDIPEGYSVSREKKERFSLILESASTNQTSMYLCASTTPYSGPSNSYNEQFFGPGTRLTVL.

This clonotype was seen ten or more times. The chain links TRBV4-3 to TRBJ2-1, with 10 bases matching TRBD2. J was trimmed by 3 bases and V by 3 bases; bases with no gene match: 2. CDR3 length: 15 amino acids. CDR1 and CDR2 from the germline V gene are LGHNA and YSLEER. CDR3 in amino acids: CASSQPSGGYNEQFF. The CDR3 coding sequence is TGCGCCAGCAGCCAGCCTAGCGGGGGCTACAATGAGCAGTTCTTC.

Remarks on this clonotype: One end of the junction is discordant with germline, which a read error may explain. The J gene is TRBJ2-3, the V gene TRBV6-2 or TRBV6-3; TRBD1 or TRBD2 may be the D gene (5 bases each). Germline values: CDR1 MNHEY, CDR2 SVGEGT. This CDR3 region has 15 residues. CDR3 DNA: TGTGCCAACAGTTACTCGACGGACGGGGCGTATACGCAGTATTTT. Translation gives CANSYSTDGAYTQYF.

This chain links TRBV5-1 with TRBJ2-3; possibly TRBD2 for D (6 bases). Germline CDR1 is SGHRS and CDR2 is YFSETQ. This CDR3 contains 15 residues. V shed 1 base and J shed 5 bases, with 14 bases lying between them. CDR3 in amino acids: CASSLTAGGVDTQYF. CDR3 nucleotides: TGCGCCAGCAGCTTGACGGCAGGAGGGGTAGATACGCAGTATTTT.

The J gene is TRBJ2-7, the V gene TRBV5-1, with 10 bases matching TRBD2. The V gene's germline CDR1 is SGHRS and CDR2 YFSETQ. The CDR3 sequence is 15 residues long. J lost 1 base, V lost 4 bases, and 5 bases had no gene match. In nucleotides, the CDR3 is TGCGCCAGCAGCAGGAGTAGCGGGGGGTCCTACGAGCAGTACGTC. The encoded protein is CASSRSSGGSYEQYV.

This clonotype was counted a few times. The chain employs TRBV20-1 and TRBJ2-7; TRBD2 aligns across 8 bases. The V and J ends lost 7 bases and 9 bases, in that order; junction bases with no gene match: 23. Germline CDR1 is DFQATT and CDR2 is SNEGSKA (reference sequence). This CDR3 contains 16 residues. In DNA, the CDR3 is TGCAGTGTAGAGACTAGCGCGACGGCAAGTTACCCAGGGCAGTACGTC. Its translation is CSVETSATASYPGQYV.

The chain is built from TRBV7-9 and TRBJ1-3; no clear D gene. CDR3 size: 15 residues. In germline, CDR1 is SEHNR, CDR2 FQNEAQ (reference sequence). Trimming pared 1 base from V and 0 bases from J, leaving 7 bases between. As DNA, the CDR3 is TGTGCCAGCAGCTTAGAGGTCTTCTCTGGAAACACCATATATTTT. This sequence encodes CASSLEVFSGNTIYF.

Only a few counts were recorded for this clonotype. CDR3 DNA sequence: TGTGCCAGCAGCTTAGAAAGGGCCGTACCAAACATTCAGTACTTC. It yields the protein CASSLERAVPNIQYF. The chain uses TRBV7-9 and TRBJ2-4; D is unresolved. V was trimmed by 1 base and J by 6 bases, leaving 13 bases between them. Per germline, CDR1 SEHNR and CDR2 FQNEAQ (reference sequence). The CDR3 extends over 15 amino acids.

This clonotype was observed a few times. The V call is TRBV6-6, the J call TRBJ2-7, with D perhaps being TRBD1 or TRBD2 (5 bases each). Germline CDR1 is MNHNY and CDR2 is SVGAGI (reference sequence). This CDR3 contains 15 residues. V was shortened by 2 bases and J by 4 bases, with 15 bases between the two germline ends. The CDR3 region has the DNA TGTGCCAGCAGTTACCCGAGGTCAGGGAGTTACGAGCAGTACTTC. Protein sequence: CASSYPRSGSYEQYF.

The V gene is TRBV5-1, the J gene TRBJ2-7, with TRBD2 matching 13 bases. Germline V gene sequence: CDR1 SGHRS, CDR2 YFSETQ. The CDR3 sequence is 17 residues long. Trimming removed 3 bases from V and 1 base from J; junction bases left unmatched: 7. The CDR3 DNA sequence: TGCGCCAGCAGCTGGGCTACTAGCGGGGGGGCATCCTACGAGCAGTACTTC. It specifies CASSWATSGGASYEQYF.

The chain joins TRBV7-9 to TRBJ2-3; D is possibly TRBD2 (6 bases). Germline-derived CDR1 and CDR2 are SEHNR and FQNEAQ (reference sequence). Between the trimmed V and J ends, which lost 7 bases and 0 bases, there was a span of 11 bases. This CDR3 is built from 14 residues. The CDR3 DNA reads TGTGCCAGCAATTTGGCGGGGAGCACAGATACGCAGTATTTT. It specifies CASNLAGSTDTQYF. Combining the CDR3 with reference TRBV7-9 and TRBJ2-3 gives the whole variable domain DTGVSQNPRHKITKRGQNVTFRCDPISEHNRLYWYRQTLGQGPEFLTYFQNEAQLEKSRLLSDRFSAERPKGSFSTLEIQRTEQGDSAMYLCASNLAGSTDTQYFGPGTRLTVL.

In its sample, this clonotype was seen a few times. The chain is built from TRBV12-3 or TRBV12-4 and TRBJ1-2; TRBD1 aligns across 11 bases. With 5 bases clipped from V and 8 bases from J, the junction kept 4 bases outside the gene matches. The length of the CDR3 is 13 residues. The CDR3 loop is CASSHRDRGGYTF. Written as DNA, the CDR3 is TGTGCCAGCAGTCACCGGGACAGGGGGGGCTACACCTTC.

The V gene is TRBV5-1, the J gene TRBJ2-2; D may be TRBD1 (6 bases). Trimming took off 4 bases at V and 1 base at J, with 11 bases between the two ends. The CDR3 is made up of 15 amino acids. Germline V CDR1 and CDR2: SGHRS, YFSETQ. The CDR3 sequence is CASSAGTLNTGELFF. CDR3 bases: TGCGCCAGCAGCGCCGGGACATTGAACACCGGGGAGCTGTTTTTT.

The J gene is TRBJ1-1, the V gene TRBV5-1, with 11 bases fitting TRBD1. CDR1 and CDR2 from the germline V gene are SGHRS and YFSETQ. The trim removed 4 bases at V and 4 bases at J, leaving 6 bases unmatched. The CDR3 spans 15 residues. The CDR3 protein is CASSIGQGASTEAFF. As DNA, the CDR3 is TGCGCCAGCAGCATTGGACAGGGGGCGTCCACTGAAGCTTTCTTT.

This clonotype has more than one count but fewer than ten. The chain links TRBV5-1 to TRBJ2-3; either TRBD1 or TRBD2 may supply D (5 bases each). Trimming stripped 4 bases from V and 6 bases from J, with 9 bases between. There are 12 residues in the CDR3. The germline gives CDR1 SGHRS, CDR2 YFSETQ. The chain's CDR3 is CASSRDDDTQYF. As DNA, the CDR3 is TGCGCCAGCAGCCGGGACGATGATACGCAGTATTTT.

This chain's CDR3 is CATGTGTGYQPQHF. CDR3 nucleotide sequence: TGTGCCACCGGAACCGGGACAGGGTACCAGCCCCAGCATTTT. The chain is built from TRBV24-1 and TRBJ1-5; TRBD1 agrees at 9 bases. Germline CDR1 is KGHDR and CDR2 is SFDVKD. The length of the CDR3 is 14 residues. V lost 9 bases, J lost 7 bases, and 9 bases stayed unmatched.